A selection of T cell receptor beta chains follows, all from one sample in a study of cytomegalovirus exposure and HLA in healthy donors. Assay: immunoSEQ multiplex PCR; the TCRdb copy retains only in-frame clones and omits some. In the table there are 99,000 or so clones, under 85% of which are singletons. Sequenced input: PBMCs. These receptors came from a woman aged 40 to 50 in good health and CMV-seropositive. The CDR3 runs from the conserved cysteine through the conserved F or W. Fields, in order: J gene, V gene, D gene, clone size, CDR3 protein, CDR3 DNA. D genes are given only for firm matches. Clone size appears in some rows only: once, few, many, or a class for an expanded clone.

TRBJ1-4 TRBV2 . . CASSEARRTNEKLFF TGTGCCAGCAGTGAAGCAAGGAGAACTAATGAAAAACTGTTTTTT
TRBJ1-1 TRBV19 TRBD1 . CASSWIGGATEAFF TGTGCCAGTAGTTGGATAGGGGGCGCGACTGAAGCTTTCTTT
TRBJ2-1 TRBV6-8 . . CASSPSAAEGYNEQFF TGTGCCAGCAGTCCTAGCGCTGCGGAGGGTTACAATGAGCAGTTCTTC
TRBJ2-2 TRBV19 TRBD1 . CASSMGQGAGELFF TGTGCCAGTAGTATGGGACAGGGGGCCGGGGAGCTGTTTTTT
TRBJ2-6 TRBV18 TRBD1 . CASSPRGDRGLSGANVLTF TGTGCCAGCTCACCACGAGGGGACAGGGGGTTATCTGGGGCCAACGTCCTGACTTTC
TRBJ1-5 TRBV4-1 TRBD1 . CASSQDTSGQGLQPQHF TGCGCCAGCAGCCAAGATACCTCGGGACAGGGACTTCAGCCCCAGCATTTT
TRBJ2-1 TRBV4-1 TRBD2 . CASSRGTSGRFTQFF TGCGCCAGCAGCCGCGGGACTAGCGGGAGGTTTACACAATTCTTC
TRBJ2-5 TRBV27 . few CASSFRETQYF TGTGCCAGCAGTTTCCGGGAGACCCAGTACTTC
TRBJ2-3 TRBV5-1 . . CASSGGTASTDTQYF TGCGCCAGCAGCGGAGGGACAGCCAGCACAGATACGCAGTATTTT
TRBJ2-5 TRBV7-8 . . CASSFGGSETQYF TGTGCCAGCAGCTTTGGGGGGTCAGAGACCCAGTACTTC
TRBJ1-3 TRBV5-1 . once CASSLASGSGNTIYF TGCGCCAGCAGCTTGGCCTCAGGTTCTGGAAACACCATATATTTT
TRBJ2-2 TRBV27 TRBD2 . CASSPLAGDTANTGELFF TGTGCCAGCAGTCCACTAGCGGGAGATACCGCGAACACCGGGGAGCTGTTTTTT
TRBJ2-2 TRBV9 . . CASSSRTLGGTGELFF TGTGCCAGCAGCTCGCGGACTCTTGGGGGGACCGGGGAGCTGTTTTTT
TRBJ2-1 TRBV18 . . CASSPLAVQYNEQFF TGTGCCAGCTCACCATTAGCGGTTCAATACAATGAGCAGTTCTTC
TRBJ1-2 TRBV6-1 . . CASRTVDYGYTF TGTGCCAGCAGGACAGTGGATTATGGCTACACCTTC
TRBJ1-2 TRBV5-6 . . CASSLGHLYGYTF TGTGCCAGCAGCTTGGGACACCTCTATGGCTACACCTTC
TRBJ2-5 TRBV9 TRBD1 . CASSVVQGSETQYF TGTGCCAGCAGCGTAGTACAGGGGTCAGAGACCCAGTACTTC
TRBJ2-7 TRBV4-1 TRBD1 . CASSHSIGTATYEQYF TGCGCCAGCAGCCACTCAATCGGGACAGCGACCTACGAGCAGTACTTC
TRBJ1-2 TRBV6-5 . . CASISQQQGSYGYTF TGTGCCAGCATCTCCCAACAACAGGGCAGCTATGGCTACACCTTC
TRBJ2-3 TRBV19 TRBD1 few CASRQPGQSTDTQYF TGTGCCAGTAGGCAACCGGGACAGAGCACAGATACGCAGTATTTT
TRBJ2-7 TRBV7-2 TRBD2 . CASGTSGTSSYEQYF TGTGCCAGTGGGACTAGCGGGACGAGCTCCTACGAGCAGTACTTC
TRBJ2-1 TRBV28 . . CASSSWLGQDNEQFF TGTGCCAGCAGTTCCTGGTTGGGGCAGGACAATGAGCAGTTCTTC
TRBJ1-1 TRBV7-8 TRBD1 . CASSLQREVGTDNTEAFF TGTGCCAGCAGCTTACAGAGGGAAGTCGGGACAGATAACACTGAAGCTTTCTTT
TRBJ2-7 TRBV4-1 . . CASSQERRDSHEQYF TGCGCCAGCAGCCAAGAGAGGCGGGATAGCCACGAGCAGTACTTC
TRBJ2-7 TRBV7-2 . few CASSFPVGRETYEQYF TGTGCCAGCAGCTTCCCCGTGGGGCGCGAAACCTACGAGCAGTACTTC
TRBJ2-7 TRBV7-6 . . CASSLAARQRAYEQYF TGTGCCAGCAGCTTAGCGGCGAGACAAAGAGCCTACGAGCAGTACTTC
TRBJ2-3 TRBV9 . . CASSGSRLVHTDTQYF TGTGCCAGCAGCGGGAGCCGACTAGTCCACACAGATACGCAGTATTTT
TRBJ2-3 TRBV27 . once CASSFLDTQYF TGTGCCAGCAGTTTTCTTGATACGCAGTATTTT
TRBJ1-6 TRBV10-3 . . CAISESTGSSYNSPLHF TGTGCCATCAGTGAATCGACAGGTAGCTCCTATAATTCACCCCTCCACTTT
TRBJ2-7 TRBV7-8 . . CASSLNYEQYF TGTGCCAGCAGCTTAAACTACGAGCAGTACTTC